This TCR beta chain is drawn from a study of CD8 T cells in Susac syndrome. Peripheral blood CD8+ and CD4+ T cells were profiled by TCR beta sequencing. RNA totalling roughly 0.45 to 1 ug underwent reverse transcription with random hexamers. Multiplex immunoSEQ PCR targeted 54 Vbeta and 13 Jbeta TCR beta segments. MiXCR, applied by TCRdb to the immunoSEQ multiplex PCR reads, yields one record per CDR3 protein. Altogether tens of thousands of distinct CDR3 sequences are present, roughly 93% being singletons, with the ten largest covering about 0.25%. Germline CDR1 is MNHEY and CDR2 is SMNVEV (reference sequence). With 5 bases clipped from V and 4 bases from J, the junction kept 9 bases outside the gene matches. This CDR3 has 16 amino acids.

Sequencing was performed on CD8+ T cells from PBMCs. The chain combines TRBV27 with TRBJ1-1; 11 nucleotides align to TRBD1. The source is a human donor in good health. CDR3 region: CASSPRTGGLATEAFF. The CDR3 DNA reads as TGTGCCAGCAGTCCCAGGACAGGGGGCTTGGCCACTGAAGCTTTCTTT.